Below, one T cell receptor beta chain is given with its context. Its target is unknown. The assay was immunoSEQ multiplex PCR, and TCRdb's table has in-frame clones only and misses some. This sample has around 62,000 clones; more than 70% occur once, and the top ten carry 0.25% to 0.3%. The sample originates from a study of OX40 agonist ivuxolimab in advanced cancers. At the level of the study: Mean age around 64 years, range roughly 23 to 79; around 80% male. Prior therapy, whether anti-PD-1, anti-PD-L1 or anti-CTLA-4, was allowed, and roughly 41% had some. Broader study findings: People who partly responded at 0.1-3.0 mg/kg had some of the least clonal expansion seen. On average, a greater number of expanded clones characterised CD8+ T cells relative to CD4+.

The CDR3 consists of 14 residues. Trimming stripped 8 bases from V and 8 bases from J, with 18 bases between. The germline V gene encodes CDR1 LNHDA and CDR2 SQIVND (reference sequence). The rearrangement joins TRBV19 to TRBJ1-4; D is ambiguous. The clonotype was recovered from an adult with an advanced solid tumor such as melanoma, head and neck, liver or kidney cancer. The starting material was CD4+ or CD8+ T cells sorted from blood, obtained in a trial of the OX40 agonist ivuxolimab. CDR3 amino acids: CASGLQAYSEKLFF. DNA of the CDR3: TGTGCCAGTGGACTTCAAGCCTACTCGGAAAAACTGTTTTTT.